This TCR beta chain appears in the sequencing data of a study of shared clonotypes between healthy human individuals. In the study overall: CD8 memory received one plate per donor, CD8 naive two, CD4 memory three and CD4 naive three.

The naive CD8 subset, CD45RO-negative cells positively selected for CCR7, excluded terminally differentiated effector memory CD45RA+ cells. This table comes from immunoSEQ multiplex PCR, and its TCRdb copy is limited to in-frame clones, with some not included. The sample records 2 million or so clones, about 95% being singletons. Germline CDR1 GTSNPN, CDR2 SVGIG (reference sequence). Trimming removed 1 base at V and 5 bases at J, with 18 bases between. This CDR3 has 15 amino acids. Concerning this clone itself: The antigen is not known. Within the sample, other DNA sequences also encode this same CDR3.

Whole-study findings and limits: The study found about 5% of naive CD4 clonotypes shared across several donors.

Material: naive CD8+ T cells sorted from blood. This receptor was taken from a man aged 18 to 30 in good health. The chain employs TRBV30 and TRBJ2-7; D may be TRBD1 (5 bases). CDR3 residues: CAWSESRQGAHEQYF. CDR3 nucleotides: TGTGCCTGGAGTGAATCTCGACAAGGGGCCCACGAGCAGTACTTC. The variable domain in full, with the rest retrieved from reference TRBV30 and TRBJ2-7, is SQTIHQWPATLVQPVGSPLSLECTVEGTSNPNLYWYRQAAGRGLQLLFYSVGIGQISSEVPQNLSASRPQDRQFILSSKKLLLSDSGFYLCAWSESRQGAHEQYFGPGTRLTVT.